One T cell receptor beta chain is described in this entry. Its antigen remains unidentified. The sample belongs to a study of T cell responses to AZD1222 COVID-19 vaccine. General observations from the study: Only after the peak T cell response were repertoires sampled. Targets within unmutated variant regions were reportedly found for nearly half of spike-specific TCRs. The span of vaccine-associated CD4 TCRs extended across spike, with dominance at 160-218 and 743-854.

This CDR3 region has 17 residues. With 3 bases clipped from V and 0 bases from J, the junction kept 8 bases outside the gene matches. CDR1 and CDR2 from the germline V gene are WNHNN and SYGVQD (reference sequence). Using immunoSEQ multiplex PCR, the repertoire was profiled, and TCRdb retains in-frame clones only, with some absent. Of about 150,000 clones in the sample, more than 90% are singletons; the top ten hold about 3.3%. The sequence derives from an adult who received the AZD1222 COVID-19 vaccine. The chain joins TRBV10-1 to TRBJ2-3; 8 bases map to TRBD1. The sequences come from peripheral blood, collected 28 days after the second AZD1222 dose. The CDR3 coding sequence is TGCGCCAGCAGTGAACTGGGGACAGGAGCTAGCACAGATACGCAGTATTTT. Protein product: CASSELGTGASTDTQYF.